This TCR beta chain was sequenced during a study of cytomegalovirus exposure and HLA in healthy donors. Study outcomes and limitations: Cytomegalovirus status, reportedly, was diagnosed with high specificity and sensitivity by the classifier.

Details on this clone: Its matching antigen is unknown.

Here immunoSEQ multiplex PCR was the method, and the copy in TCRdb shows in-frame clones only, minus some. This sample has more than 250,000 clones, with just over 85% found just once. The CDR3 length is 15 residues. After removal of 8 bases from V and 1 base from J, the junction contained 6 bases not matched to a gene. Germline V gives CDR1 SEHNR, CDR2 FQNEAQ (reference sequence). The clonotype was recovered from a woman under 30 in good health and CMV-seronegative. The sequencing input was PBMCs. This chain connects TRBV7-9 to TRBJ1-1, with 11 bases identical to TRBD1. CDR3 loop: CASGGTGGWNTEAFF. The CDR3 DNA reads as TGTGCCAGCGGCGGGACAGGGGGATGGAACACTGAAGCTTTCTTT. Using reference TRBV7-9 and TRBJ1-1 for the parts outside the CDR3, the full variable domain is DTGVSQNPRHKITKRGQNVTFRCDPISEHNRLYWYRQTLGQGPEFLTYFQNEAQLEKSRLLSDRFSAERPKGSFSTLEIQRTEQGDSAMYLCASGGTGGWNTEAFFGQGTRLTVV.